The rows below give T cell receptor beta chains drawn from one sample of a study of siplizumab effects on memory and regulatory T cells. Only in-frame clones appear in the TCRdb table, and some are missing; sequencing was by immunoSEQ multiplex PCR. This table holds some 70,000 clones, over 80% found once. The sample taken for sequencing was Tregs sorted from blood. These receptors all stem from a human donor in good health. Both conserved end residues are part of each CDR3. D genes are given only for firm matches. Clone size, where shown, is once, few, many, or a class for clones that have expanded.

v_gene,d_gene,abundance,j_gene,CDR3aa,CDR3nt
TRBV4-1,.,.,TRBJ1-2,CASSQGNYGYTF,TGCGCCAGCAGCCAGGGAAACTATGGCTACACCTTC
TRBV15,TRBD2,.,TRBJ2-3,CATSRGLVTDTQYF,TGTGCCACCAGCCGGGGACTAGTAACGGATACGCAGTATTTT
TRBV11-3,TRBD2,.,TRBJ2-1,CASSPRTSGKWGEQFF,TGTGCCAGCAGCCCTCGGACTAGCGGGAAATGGGGTGAGCAGTTCTTC
TRBV10-2,.,.,TRBJ2-1,CASSGPNEQFF,TGCGCCAGCAGTGGGCCCAATGAGCAGTTCTTC
TRBV19,.,few,TRBJ2-7,CASSASRALEQYF,TGTGCCAGTAGCGCTAGCAGGGCCTTGGAGCAGTACTTC
TRBV30,.,.,TRBJ1-1,CAWSSDTLTMNTEAFF,TGTGCCTGGAGTTCGGACACCCTTACCATGAACACTGAAGCTTTCTTT
TRBV28,.,.,TRBJ2-7,CASRRRGWLYEQYF,TGTGCCAGCAGAAGGCGGGGCTGGTTGTACGAGCAGTACTTC
TRBV5-1,.,.,TRBJ1-2,CASSLYGKTTF,TGCGCCAGCAGCTTGTACGGGAAAACGACCTTC
TRBV7-9,.,.,TRBJ1-5,CASSLEGRHQPQHF,TGTGCCAGCAGCTTAGAGGGAAGGCATCAGCCCCAGCATTTT
TRBV29-1,.,.,TRBJ2-5,CSVVRGTWQETQYF,TGCAGCGTAGTTCGAGGGACGTGGCAAGAGACCCAGTACTTC
TRBV9,.,once,TRBJ2-7,CASSATDYSYEQYF,TGTGCCAGCAGCGCCACAGATTACTCCTACGAGCAGTACTTC
TRBV18,.,few,TRBJ2-7,CASSPLRLYEQYF,TGTGCCAGCTCACCACTGAGATTGTACGAGCAGTACTTC
TRBV27,TRBD2,few,TRBJ2-5,CASSSGRGGRRETQYF,TGTGCCAGCAGTTCGGGCCGGGGAGGGAGACGGGAGACCCAGTACTTC
TRBV6-1,.,.,TRBJ1-1,CASSEPGWGSTEAFF,TGTGCCAGCAGTGAACCGGGTTGGGGGTCCACTGAAGCTTTCTTT
TRBV5-5,TRBD2,.,TRBJ2-1,CASSFWREGIYEQFF,TGTGCCAGCAGCTTTTGGCGGGAGGGCATATATGAGCAGTTCTTC
TRBV5-1,.,.,TRBJ1-1,CASTRAGWDTEAFF,TGCGCCAGCACGCGCGCGGGGTGGGACACTGAAGCTTTCTTT
TRBV6-1,.,.,TRBJ1-2,CASSETTGVYGYTF,TGTGCCAGCAGTGAAACAACAGGAGTTTATGGCTACACCTTC
TRBV10-3,TRBD2,once,TRBJ2-3,CAIRKAGVVTDTQYF,TGTGCCATCAGGAAAGCGGGAGTTGTCACAGATACGCAGTATTTT
TRBV6-1,TRBD1,.,TRBJ1-4,CASSGQGAGEKLFF,TGTGCCAGCAGTGGACAGGGGGCAGGTGAAAAACTGTTTTTT
TRBV7-9,.,.,TRBJ2-7,CASSSGVSYEQYF,TGTGCCAGCAGCTCCGGGGTCTCCTACGAGCAGTACTTC
TRBV30,TRBD2,.,TRBJ2-7,CAWSVSLAGGPGEQYF,TGTGCCTGGAGTGTAAGCCTAGCGGGAGGGCCCGGAGAGCAGTACTTC
TRBV5-1,TRBD2,.,TRBJ2-7,CASSLMGLAAYEQYF,TGCGCCAGCAGCTTGATGGGACTAGCGGCCTACGAGCAGTACTTC
TRBV19,TRBD1,.,TRBJ1-2,CASSPTPGTVMYGYTF,TGTGCCAGTAGTCCCACACCGGGGACAGTTATGTATGGCTACACCTTC
TRBV30,.,.,TRBJ2-7,CAWSVGLASTYEQYF,TGTGCCTGGAGCGTAGGGCTAGCGTCCACCTACGAGCAGTACTTC
TRBV7-9,TRBD1,many,TRBJ1-2,CASSSRDREINGYTF,TGTGCCAGCAGCTCGCGGGACAGGGAAATCAATGGCTACACCTTC
TRBV28,TRBD1,.,TRBJ2-1,CASSSLRTGLSNEQFF,TGTGCCAGCAGTTCGCTTAGGACAGGGCTCTCCAATGAGCAGTTCTTC
TRBV10-2,.,.,TRBJ2-5,CASGGRQETQYF,TGCGCCAGCGGGGGTCGGCAAGAGACCCAGTACTTC
TRBV10-3,TRBD2,few,TRBJ2-1,CAIKGGRIYNEQFF,TGTGCCATCAAGGGCGGGAGGATCTACAATGAGCAGTTCTTC
TRBV18,TRBD1,.,TRBJ1-5,CASSLTGGSAEPQHF,TGTGCCAGCTCCCTGACAGGGGGATCAGCGGAGCCCCAGCATTTT
TRBV6-1,.,.,TRBJ2-7,CASSAPVGLGLYEQYF,TGTGCCAGCAGTGCACCTGTCGGTCTAGGCCTCTACGAGCAGTACTTC
TRBV11-3,TRBD1,.,TRBJ2-7,CASSSTYHTGGPNYEQYF,TGTGCCAGCAGCTCGACTTATCACACAGGGGGCCCTAACTACGAGCAGTACTTC
TRBV19,.,.,TRBJ2-6,CASGPSGGGFAGANVLTF,TGTGCCAGCGGACCCTCCGGGGGAGGCTTCGCTGGGGCCAACGTCCTGACTTTC
TRBV19,TRBD2,.,TRBJ2-7,CASKTSGLSYEQYF,TGTGCCAGTAAGACTAGCGGGCTTTCCTACGAGCAGTACTTC
TRBV7-9,.,.,TRBJ1-2,CASSPGQPYGYTF,TGTGCCAGCAGCCCTGGACAGCCCTATGGCTACACCTTC
TRBV5-6,.,once,TRBJ2-3,CASSDEDTQYF,TGTGCCAGCAGCGACGAAGATACGCAGTATTTT